The text below deals with one T cell receptor beta chain. The antigen remains unidentified. The sample belongs to a study of T cells expressing NK-cell markers. Findings of the study overall: It remained uncertain whether the expanded NKG2C+ T cell clones were specific for HCMV antigens. These clonotypes, the leaders elsewhere, also led the CD3+CD56-NKG2C+ fraction in a handful of donors.

For each CDR3 protein, TCRdb gives one entry from its re-call of the 5' RACE reads, without DNA. Its clone listing holds a few hundred thousand distinct CDR3 sequences. Germline loops: CDR1 MNHNS, CDR2 SASEGT. CDR3 length equals 15 residues. The gene calls are TRBV6-1 and TRBJ1-5; TCRdb indicates TRBD1, and absent DNA this call remains unverified. The specimen was blood T cells: a sorted CD56 or NKG2C T cell subset, CD4+ or CD8+ T cells, or bulk PBMC T cells (not recorded which). This receptor was identified in a man between 18 and 35 years old in good health. CDR3 residues: CASRRGTDSNQPQHF.